The rows below give T cell receptor beta chains drawn from one sample of a study of cytomegalovirus exposure and HLA in healthy donors. Clones were read by immunoSEQ multiplex PCR, and TCRdb kept only the in-frame ones, dropping some. Among about 100,000 clones, about 70% were seen once, and the ten largest hold 2.5% to 3.5%. Sequencing input: PBMCs. Source of these receptors: a female donor in good health and CMV-seropositive. CDR3s include the opening cysteine and the closing phenylalanine or tryptophan. Fields, in order: CDR3 length, J gene, D gene, V gene, clone size, CDR3 DNA, CDR3 protein. A D gene is named only where the DNA matches it firmly. Size is stated for part of the rows, as once, few or many counts, or as a class when the clone is expanded.

>17|TRBJ1-1|.|TRBV4-1|.
TGCGCCAGCAGCCAAGAGGCGAGGCGGGCCTTTGACACTGAAGCTTTCTTT
CASSQEARRAFDTEAFF
>16|TRBJ1-2|.|TRBV29-1|.
TGCAGCGTTGAAGATGCGCTGCAGGGGCATATTTATGGCTACACCTTC
CSVEDALQGHIYGYTF
>15|TRBJ2-3|TRBD2|TRBV28|.
TGTGCCAGCAGTTTTAGCGGGAGGGCCTTCGATACGCAGTATTTT
CASSFSGRAFDTQYF
>14|TRBJ1-2|.|TRBV29-1|.
TGCAGCGTAGGGGGTTGGCAGACTGGGAATGGCTACACCTTC
CSVGGWQTGNGYTF
>16|TRBJ2-5|TRBD1|TRBV7-2|few
TGTGCCAGCAGCTTCGACAGGGGGCAGGGTCAAGAGACCCAGTACTTC
CASSFDRGQGQETQYF
>16|TRBJ2-2|.|TRBV25-1|.
TGTGCCAGCAGTGAAGTGGCAGGAGGGCACACCGGGGAGCTGTTTTTT
CASSEVAGGHTGELFF
>15|TRBJ2-5|TRBD2|TRBV6-1|few
TGTGCCAGCAGTGGGTCAGCGGGAGGGCAAGAGACCCAGTACTTC
CASSGSAGGQETQYF
>15|TRBJ2-1|TRBD2|TRBV19|.
TGTGCCAGTAGGGATAGCGGGAGGGCGGGCCATGAGCAGTTCTTC
CASRDSGRAGHEQFF
>15|TRBJ2-7|TRBD2|TRBV7-9|once
TGTGCCAGCAGCTTAAAGCGGGAGGGGTCCTACGAGCAGTACTTC
CASSLKREGSYEQYF
>13|TRBJ2-3|TRBD1|TRBV30|.
TGTGCCTGGAGGGGACAGGGCGCAAATACGCAGTATTTT
CAWRGQGANTQYF
>18|TRBJ2-7|.|TRBV29-1|.
TGCAGCGTTGAAAAGGTGGGAACAGGGCCCCCGAACTCCTACGAGCAGTACTTC
CSVEKVGTGPPNSYEQYF
>14|TRBJ1-1|.|TRBV11-2|.
TGTGCCAGCAGCTCACGGGTCCTCAACACTGAAGCTTTCTTT
CASSSRVLNTEAFF
>13|TRBJ2-3|.|TRBV7-2|.
TGTGCCAGCAGCTTCTCGCGGATGGATACGCAGTATTTT
CASSFSRMDTQYF
>14|TRBJ2-2|TRBD1|TRBV30|.
TGTGCCTGGATCCGGGACAGGGGGCCCGGGGAGCTGTTTTTT
CAWIRDRGPGELFF
>12|TRBJ2-7|.|TRBV7-2|once
TGTGCCAGCAGCTTTGGCCCCTACGAGCAGTACTTC
CASSFGPYEQYF
>14|TRBJ2-7|.|TRBV15|.
TGTGCCACCAGCAGAGATCTCGTATCCTACGAGCAGTACTTC
CATSRDLVSYEQYF
>15|TRBJ2-2|TRBD1|TRBV18|.
TGTGCCAGCTCACCGGTGACAGGGGAGACCGGGGAGCTGTTTTTT
CASSPVTGETGELFF
>16|TRBJ2-2|.|TRBV4-3|.
TGCGCCAGCAGCCAGGGACTTGCCAGGGCCCCCGGGGAGCTGTTTTTT
CASSQGLARAPGELFF
>15|TRBJ2-1|.|TRBV7-3|.
TGTGCCAGCAGCCGTCAGGGATTCTCCTACAATGAGCAGTTCTTC
CASSRQGFSYNEQFF
>18|TRBJ2-2|.|TRBV29-1|.
TGCAGCGCCCTTGTGCGGGGAGGCCCCCCATTAAACACCGGGGAGCTGTTTTTT
CSALVRGGPPLNTGELFF
>18|TRBJ2-6|TRBD1|TRBV28|.
TGTGCCAGCCTCTCCCCGGGACAGGGGTCGAAGGGGGCCAACGTCCTGACTTTC
CASLSPGQGSKGANVLTF
>13|TRBJ1-2|.|TRBV11-2|.
TGTGCCAGCAGCCTTAGCTCTAACTATGGCTACACCTTC
CASSLSSNYGYTF
>14|TRBJ2-2|TRBD2|TRBV19|.
TGTGCCAGTAGTATCCTAGCGGGGACCGGGGAGCTGTTTTTT
CASSILAGTGELFF
>13|TRBJ1-2|TRBD1|TRBV5-3|.
TGTGCCAGAAGCCAGGGACAGGTGTGGCTCTACACCTTC
CARSQGQVWLYTF
>11|TRBJ1-2|TRBD1|TRBV28|.
TGTGCCAGCAAAGGGGGCAGGGGCTACACCTTC
CASKGGRGYTF
>15|TRBJ1-6|.|TRBV11-2|.
TGTGCCAGCAGCTTAGATTGGCAATACAATTCACCCCTCCACTTT
CASSLDWQYNSPLHF
>15|TRBJ1-1|.|TRBV9|.
TGTGCCAGCAGCGCCGCAGGGTTGAGGAGCACTGAAGCTTTCTTT
CASSAAGLRSTEAFF
>16|TRBJ2-5|TRBD1|TRBV11-2|.
TGTGCCAGCACACCCCGAGGGGGACAGGGTCGGGAGACCCAGTACTTC
CASTPRGGQGRETQYF
>14|TRBJ1-1|.|TRBV29-1|.
TGCAGCGTTGGGGGGGGACGGGAGAACACTGAAGCTTTCTTT
CSVGGGRENTEAFF
>15|TRBJ2-2|.|TRBV29-1|few
TGCAGCGTTGAAGTCACCTTTAGGGGAGGCGGGGAGCTGTTTTTT
CSVEVTFRGGGELFF
>18|TRBJ2-7|.|TRBV7-3|few
TGTGCCAGCAGCTTGTTTAGGAGGGAGGACTATCGAGCCTACGAGCAGTACTTC
CASSLFRREDYRAYEQYF
>14|TRBJ1-2|.|TRBV18|.
TGTGCCAGCTCACCTCCGTACGGGGAGAGGGGCTACACCTTC
CASSPPYGERGYTF
>14|TRBJ1-1|.|TRBV7-6|.
TGTGCCAGCAGCCCCCTTGCAGAGAACACTGAAGCTTTCTTT
CASSPLAENTEAFF
>14|TRBJ2-1|TRBD2|TRBV7-2|.
TGTGCCAGCAGCTCTACTAGCGGGAGGACGGAGCAGTTCTTC
CASSSTSGRTEQFF
>15|TRBJ2-4|.|TRBV5-1|.
TGCGCCAGCAGCGCGGCTATACTAGCCAAAAACATTCAGTACTTC
CASSAAILAKNIQYF
>14|TRBJ2-7|.|TRBV5-4|.
TGTGCCAGCAGCTTGGACAGGCGATCCTACGAGCAGTACTTC
CASSLDRRSYEQYF
>15|TRBJ1-1|TRBD1|TRBV2|.
TGTGCCAGCAGTCAGGGACAGGGCCTAACGACTGAAGCTTTCTTT
CASSQGQGLTTEAFF
>14|TRBJ1-4|TRBD1|TRBV25-1|.
TGTGCCAGCAGTGAATTACAGGGGGGAGAAAAACTGTTTTTT
CASSELQGGEKLFF
>14|TRBJ1-1|.|TRBV21-1|.
TGTGCCAGCAGCATGTCCCGAAACAGCACTGAAGCTTTCTTT
CASSMSRNSTEAFF
>18|TRBJ1-4|TRBD1|TRBV4-1|few
TGCGCCAGCAGCCAAGATCCCGGTCTCCAGGGGGCTGGTGAAAAACTGTTTTTT
CASSQDPGLQGAGEKLFF
>11|TRBJ1-5|.|TRBV28|.
TGTGCCAGCAGTTTCGGGGAGGCCCAGCATTTT
CASSFGEAQHF
>14|TRBJ2-1|TRBD2|TRBV5-1|.
TGCGCCAGCAGCTTTGGCGGGGGAGACAATGAGCAGTTCTTC
CASSFGGGDNEQFF
>12|TRBJ2-4|.|TRBV6-5|few
TGTGCCAGCAGTACCACTCTCGGCATTCAGTACTTC
CASSTTLGIQYF
>16|TRBJ2-7|TRBD1|TRBV11-1|.
TGTGCCAGCAGGTACGCCGGGACAGGGAATCCCCACGAGCAGTACTTC
CASRYAGTGNPHEQYF
>14|TRBJ2-2|TRBD2|TRBV28|.
TGTGCCAGCAGTGCGGGGGGGAACACCGGGGAGCTGTTTTTT
CASSAGGNTGELFF
>16|TRBJ2-3|TRBD2|TRBV28|.
TGTGCCAGCAGGGGCATTAGCGGGAGGATGCCAGATACGCAGTATTTT
CASRGISGRMPDTQYF
>15|TRBJ2-7|TRBD2|TRBV5-4|.
TGTGCCAGCAGTAAAGACAGCGGGGGCACCTACGAGCAGTACTTC
CASSKDSGGTYEQYF
>15|TRBJ1-5|.|TRBV5-6|.
TGTGCCAGCAGCTGGGGGGGAGGGAACAATCAGCCCCAGCATTTT
CASSWGGGNNQPQHF
>14|TRBJ1-1|.|TRBV19|few
TGTGCCAGTAGTAATCGAGGGAGGGCCACTGAAGCTTTCTTT
CASSNRGRATEAFF
>14|TRBJ1-2|.|TRBV27|.
TGTGCCAGCAGTTTGGCAGGGGCCCGCAAGGGCTACACCTTC
CASSLAGARKGYTF